Given below is one T cell receptor beta chain in context. Its specificity is unknown. The entry originates in a study of T cell responses to AZD1222 COVID-19 vaccine. Data came from immunoSEQ multiplex PCR; TCRdb stores just in-frame clones and leaves some out. The sample has around 150,000 clones, about 91% seen once. Study-level points and caveats: Increases in Spike-specific TCR breadth and depth were seen after two AZD1222 doses. Just a handful of AZD1222 recipients were seropositive at baseline. Repertoires in all cases were sampled only once the peak T cell response had passed.

CDR3 length: 11 residues. The V gene lost 3 bases and the J gene lost 11 bases, with 13 bases spanning the gap. The germline gives CDR1 DFQATT, CDR2 SNEGSKA (reference sequence). This receptor was identified in an adult in good health. The chain combines TRBV20-1 with TRBJ1-1; D not certain. The sample in question was peripheral blood, obtained on day 0 of MenACWY control vaccination. CDR3 protein: CSASGRLSAFF. The CDR3 coding sequence is TGCAGTGCTAGTGGTCGCCTTTCGGCTTTCTTT.